One and the same sample provided the 11 T cell receptor beta chains below, sequenced in a study of CD8 T cells in ankylosing spondylitis. One entry per CDR3 protein results from TCRdb running MiXCR on the 5' RACE reads. Of 25,000 to 30,000 distinct CDR3 sequences in the sample, 7.9% were seen once. Source material: blood. Every receptor here comes from a male donor with ankylosing spondylitis or in good health (not recorded which).

This clonotype was detected ten times or more. The chain is built from TRBV20-1 and TRBJ1-1; 10 nucleotides line up with TRBD1. In germline, CDR1 is DFQATT, CDR2 SNEGSKA (reference sequence). CDR3 length: 12 amino acids. V shed 8 bases, J shed 5 bases, and the junction held 5 bases outside the gene matches. DNA for the CDR3: TGCAGTCCCGGGACAGGGGTTACTGAAGCTTTCTTT. It translates to CSPGTGVTEAFF.

This clonotype was picked up many times. The rearrangement joins TRBV27 to TRBJ2-2, with D maybe TRBD1 (6 bases). Germline V CDR1 and CDR2: MNHEY, SMNVEV (reference sequence). The CDR3 loop spans 15 amino acids. V lost 1 base and J 5 bases, leaving 11 bases between the germline ends. CDR3: CASSLYTGTTGELFF. The CDR3 DNA reads as TGTGCCAGCAGTTTATATACAGGGACGACCGGGGAGCTGTTTTTT.

There are many counts of this clonotype. The chain has TRBV27 and TRBJ2-5; 10 bases are shared with TRBD2. The J segment lost 2 bases and the V segment lost 6 bases, leaving 3 bases of the junction unmatched. Germline CDR1 reads MNHEY; CDR2 reads SMNVEV (reference sequence). The CDR3 extends over 14 amino acids. The CDR3 here is CASSVAGGQETQYF. CDR3 coding DNA: TGTGCCAGCAGCGTAGCGGGGGGACAAGAGACCCAGTACTTC.

The sample holds a few counts of this clonotype. The rearrangement joins TRBV11-2 to TRBJ2-2; D unclear. The germline gives CDR1 SGHAT, CDR2 FQNNGV. The CDR3 sequence is 14 residues long. V lost 5 bases and J 6 bases, leaving 13 bases between the germline ends. CDR3 loop: CASSLKSGSGELFF. In DNA, the CDR3 is TGTGCCAGCAGCCTTAAATCCGGGTCCGGGGAGCTGTTTTTT.

The chain couples TRBV4-2 to TRBJ2-3, with 10 bases aligning to TRBD2. In germline, CDR1 is LGHNA, CDR2 YNFKEQ. The CDR3 has 14 amino acids. Unmatched junction bases numbered 5, after V lost 6 bases and J lost 5 bases. DNA of the CDR3: TGTGCCAGCAGACGTCAGCGGGGGGGAGATACGCAGTATTTT. This codes for CASRRQRGGDTQYF.

This clonotype is termed medium-sized (0.01 to 0.1%). J is TRBJ2-3 and V is TRBV28; D is uncertain. Germline-derived CDR1 and CDR2 are MDHEN and SYDVKM. The germline V and J ends were trimmed by 2 bases and 6 bases, with 9 bases remaining between them. The CDR3 extends over 13 amino acids. CDR3 coding DNA: TGTGCCAGCAGTTTACTACCCCAGGATACGCAGTATTTT. Protein sequence: CASSLLPQDTQYF.

This clonotype was observed many times. The chain couples TRBV7-3 to TRBJ2-1, with D maybe TRBD1 (6 bases). Germline V gene sequence: CDR1 SGHTA, CDR2 FQGTGA. Deletions cut 3 bases from V and 9 bases from J, with 12 bases between. The CDR3 sequence is 13 residues long. The CDR3 nucleotides read TGTGCCAGCAGCTTGCGACAGGATGGTGAGCAGTTCTTC. It encodes CASSLRQDGEQFF.

The genes are TRBV7-9 and TRBJ2-3, with D tentatively TRBD1 (6 bases). The germline V gene has CDR1 SEHNR and CDR2 FQNEAQ (reference sequence). V dropped 8 bases and J dropped 2 bases, with 11 bases sitting between them. The CDR3 is 13 residues long. Here the CDR3 DNA reads TGTGCCAGCTGTGGGGGCAACACAGATACGCAGTATTTT. Residues: CASCGGNTDTQYF.

The chain carries TRBV4-3 and TRBJ2-1, with TRBD2 identical over 11 bases. Germline CDR1 is LGHNA and CDR2 is YSLEER. V shed 4 bases and J 8 bases; nucleotides not matched to a gene: 10. CDR3 length: 16 amino acids. CDR3 coding DNA: TGCGCCAGCAGCCCAGGGACTAGCGGAGCCTTGGATGAGCAGTTCTTC. Translated, it gives CASSPGTSGALDEQFF.

The chain couples TRBV6-1 to TRBJ1-1, with D uncertain. Germline V gene data show CDR1 as MNHNS and CDR2 as SASEGT. The CDR3 runs 11 residues. V lost 3 bases and J lost 3, with 2 bases in between. The CDR3 DNA reads as TGTGCCAGCAGTGATTACACTGAAGCTTTCTTT. It specifies CASSDYTEAFF.

This clonotype has ten or more counts. The chain links TRBV4-2 to TRBJ2-1; 12 nucleotides agree with TRBD2. V shed 4 bases, J shed 0 bases, and the junction held 7 bases outside the gene matches. The CDR3 is made up of 18 amino acids. Germline V lookup: CDR1 LGHNA, CDR2 YNFKEQ. CDR3 region: CASSPSGLAGTSYNEQFF. CDR3 in DNA: TGTGCCAGCAGCCCGAGCGGACTAGCGGGGACCTCCTACAATGAGCAGTTCTTC.